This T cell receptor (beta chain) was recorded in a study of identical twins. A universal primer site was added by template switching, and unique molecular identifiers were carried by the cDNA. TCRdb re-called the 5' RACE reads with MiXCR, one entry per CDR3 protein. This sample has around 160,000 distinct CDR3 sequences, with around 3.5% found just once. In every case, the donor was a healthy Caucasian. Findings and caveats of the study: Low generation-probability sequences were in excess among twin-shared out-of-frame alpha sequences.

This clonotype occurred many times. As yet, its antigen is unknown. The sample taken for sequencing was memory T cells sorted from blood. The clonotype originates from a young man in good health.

The CDR3 sequence: CSARMPTYEQYF. For the CDR3, the DNA is TGCAGTGCCAGGATGCCTACCTACGAGCAGTACTTC. J is TRBJ2-7 and V is TRBV20-1; D gene ambiguous. The germline gives CDR1 DFQATT, CDR2 SNEGSKA (reference sequence). CDR3 length equals 12 residues. V lost 6 bases to trimming and J lost 2 bases, with 11 bases between them.